Described below is a single TCR beta chain sequence and its context. These data come from a study of Ad26.COV2.S vaccination and SARS-CoV-2 variants. Study-wide background: The donor was enrolled in the Ad26.COV2.S arm of the COV1001 trial.

The treatment denotes: some 20 received Ad26.COV2.S at low or high dose, single or two shots; 5 received placebo; per-sample allocation not given. The investigators took samples on day 63 after the first vaccine or placebo injection. An Ad26 vector that expressed Wuhan-strain SARS-CoV-2 spike constituted the vaccine. Sequencing used immunoSEQ multiplex PCR; TCRdb keeps in-frame clones, though not all of them. The sample lists about 480,000 clones, roughly 85% occurring once. V lost 0 bases, J lost 7 bases, and 9 bases lay in between. The CDR3 is 13 residues long. Germline V lookup: CDR1 LGHNA, CDR2 YSLEER.

The chain is built from TRBV4-3 and TRBJ1-2; D not certain. The sequence was collected from a person aged 18-60 years who received the Ad26.COV2.S COVID-19 vaccine or a placebo. The sample was peripheral blood, taken in a trial of Ad26.COV2.S vaccine versus placebo. CDR3 bases: TGCGCCAGCAGCCAAGACTACATGGGTGGCTACACCTTC. Translating gives CASSQDYMGGYTF.